This passage covers 8 T cell receptor beta chains from one sample sequenced in a study of T cells after yellow fever vaccination. A single record per CDR3 protein comes from TCRdb applying MiXCR to the 5' RACE reads. The sample yields some 350,000 distinct CDR3 sequences, over 4% seen once. Sample: PBMCs, taken 5 days after the yellow fever booster vaccination. All receptors derive from a man younger than 35 who received the YFV17D yellow fever vaccine.

J is TRBJ2-5 and V is TRBV20-1; no clear D. The CDR3 runs to 11 residues. CDR1 DFQATT and CDR2 SNEGSKA come from the germline V gene (reference sequence). The CDR3 reads CSTAHRETQYF. CDR3 nucleotide sequence: TGCAGCACAGCACACCGGGAGACCCAGTACTTC.

A few counts support this clonotype. The rearrangement links TRBV2 to TRBJ2-2; D remains ambiguous. The V end was cut by 10 bases, the J end by 7 bases, with 13 bases between. CDR3 length: 12 residues. Germline-derived CDR1 and CDR2 are SNHLY and FYNNEI. CDR3 sequence reads: CAIKAGSGELFF. The CDR3 nucleotides read TGTGCCATAAAAGCAGGTAGCGGGGAGCTGTTTTTT.

The gene calls are TRBV18 and TRBJ1-1; 9 bases agree with TRBD1. Germline lookup yields CDR1 KGHSH and CDR2 LQKENI. V shed 1 base and J 6 bases; nucleotides not matched to a gene: 6. The CDR3 length is 15 residues. Here the CDR3 DNA reads TGTGCCAGCTCACCACGGACAGGGGAGCTGTCTGAAGCTTTCTTT. Translating gives CASSPRTGELSEAFF.

This clonotype has at least ten counts. V usage is TRBV4-1 and J usage is TRBJ2-1, with 9 bases aligning to TRBD2. The germline V gene has CDR1 MGHRA and CDR2 YSYEKL. The CDR3 sequence is 16 residues long. The V and J ends lost 1 base and 8 bases, in that order; junction bases with no gene match: 9. The CDR3 spells CASSQVVAGGPYEQFF. CDR3 nucleotides: TGCGCCAGCAGCCAAGTGGTGGCGGGGGGGCCCTATGAGCAGTTCTTC.

This clonotype was seen only a few times. This rearrangement joins TRBV6-6 to TRBJ1-1; D may be TRBD1 (6 bases). This CDR3 is 14 amino acids long. CDR1 MNHNY and CDR2 SVGAGI come from the germline V gene (reference sequence). Trimming left V 5 bases short and J 3 bases short, with 13 bases between. The CDR3 DNA follows: TGTGCCAGCAGTCTGAGGGGGAGGGACACTGAAGCTTTCTTT. Residues: CASSLRGRDTEAFF.

This clonotype was seen only a few times. The chain carries TRBV12-3 or TRBV12-4 and TRBJ2-1, with D tentatively TRBD1 (6 bases). V was pared by 3 bases and J by 10 bases, with 19 bases between. CDR3 length equals 15 residues. CDR3 DNA sequence: TGTGCCAGCAGTTTTGGGCCCAGGGGCTTAGAAGAGCAGTTCTTC. Protein: CASSFGPRGLEEQFF.

This clonotype came up many times. V usage is TRBV20-1 and J usage is TRBJ2-5, with TRBD1 matching 7 bases. Per germline, CDR1 DFQATT and CDR2 SNEGSKA (reference sequence). V was pared by 6 bases and J by 5 bases, with 12 bases of the junction left unmatched. The CDR3 is 14 amino acids. In DNA form, the CDR3 reads TGCAGTGCCACCAAACAGGGGTTCGGGGAGACCCAGTACTTC. The encoded protein is CSATKQGFGETQYF.

This clonotype was detected a few times. The chain recombines TRBV4-3 with TRBJ1-6; possibly TRBD1 for D (6 bases). V was clipped by 5 bases and J by 7 bases, with 12 bases between them. This CDR3 spans 14 amino acids. Germline V gives CDR1 LGHNA, CDR2 YSLEER. CDR3 in DNA: TGCGCCAGCAGCACCGGACAGAGCAATTCACCCCTCCACTTT. Residues: CASSTGQSNSPLHF.